This T cell receptor beta chain comes out of a study of blood T cell repertoires in COVID-19. This table comes from immunoSEQ multiplex PCR, and its TCRdb copy is limited to in-frame clones, with some not included. The sample includes around 25,000 clones, about 91% of them seen just once. Sequenced material: peripheral blood. This clonotype was sampled from a human donor with active COVID-19. The donor label of this sample is uncertain.

This CDR3 is CASSLLPGLAGELSYNEQFF. The DNA of the CDR3 is TGTGCCAGCAGCTTACTCCCGGGACTAGCGGGGGAGCTCTCCTACAATGAGCAGTTCTTC. The J gene is TRBJ2-1, the V gene TRBV7-3; 14 nucleotides agree with TRBD2. The germline CDR1 and CDR2 sequences are SGHTA and FQGTGA. The CDR3 contains 20 residues. Trimming cost V 2 bases and J 0 bases; bases outside gene matches: 9.